This T cell receptor (beta chain) is drawn from a study of blood T cell repertoires in COVID-19. The overall study: Acute-phase and convalescent COVID-19 samples originated in the United States, Italy and Spain.

CDR1 MNHEY and CDR2 SVGAGI come from the germline V gene. The CDR3 sequence is 15 residues long. Trimming cost V 7 bases and J 8 bases, with 23 bases left between them. Enrollment of patients from Seattle took place during active infection, with longitudinal follow-up. The table came from immunoSEQ multiplex PCR; TCRdb's copy has only in-frame clones and leaves some out. The sample carries 400,000 to 450,000 clones, 70% to 90% recorded once. The gene calls are TRBV6-5 and TRBJ1-2; D might be TRBD1 (5 bases). Input material: peripheral blood. The receptor was derived from a woman between 40 and 55 years old with COVID-19, enrolled during active disease. CDR3 residues: CASTPATPRVKGYTF. The CDR3 DNA reads TGTGCCAGCACCCCCGCGACTCCCAGGGTGAAGGGCTACACCTTC.